The 7 T cell receptor beta chains in this list originate from one sample, sequenced in a study of OX40 agonist ivuxolimab in advanced cancers. This table comes from immunoSEQ multiplex PCR, and its TCRdb copy is limited to in-frame clones, with some not included. The table records under 75,000 clones, about four fifths of them present only once. The source was CD4+ or CD8+ T cells sorted from blood, collected in a trial of the OX40 agonist ivuxolimab. These receptors originate from an adult with an advanced solid tumor such as melanoma, head and neck, liver or kidney cancer.

The genes are TRBV29-1 and TRBJ2-1; possibly TRBD2 for D (6 bases). Trimming stripped 6 bases from V and 3 bases from J, with 24 bases between. The CDR3 totals 17 residues. Germline lookup yields CDR1 SQVTM and CDR2 ANQGSEA. This CDR3 reads CSVARLLAREFYNEQFF. Here the CDR3 DNA reads TGCAGCGTGGCCCGTTTACTAGCCCGTGAATTCTACAATGAGCAGTTCTTC.

The table lists this clone with a few counts. The chain carries TRBV6-5 and TRBJ1-6; 10 positions agree with TRBD1. This CDR3 spans 15 amino acids. After removal of 6 bases from V and 14 bases from J, the junction contained 13 bases not matched to a gene. Germline CDR1 MNHEY, CDR2 SVGAGI. The CDR3 coding sequence is TGTGCCAGCAGCAAACCGGGACAGGGGAGGTCATCCCTCCACTTT. The encoded protein is CASSKPGQGRSSLHF.

This clone occurred a few times. The rearrangement links TRBV7-2 to TRBJ2-7; 7 bases line up with TRBD2. The CDR3 runs to 16 residues. Trimming cost V 4 bases and J 7 bases; bases outside gene matches: 16. Germline V gene lookup returns CDR1 SGHTA and CDR2 FQGNSA. CDR3 protein: CASSSTGTTVRGEQYF. CDR3 bases: TGTGCCAGCAGCTCCACCGGGACTACCGTACGCGGGGAGCAGTACTTC. Full variable domain (rest looked up from reference TRBV7-2 and TRBJ2-7): GAGVSQSPSNKVTEKGKDVELRCDPISGHTALYWYRQSLGQGLEFLIYFQGNSAPDKSGLPSDRFSAERTGGSVSTLTIQRTQQEDSAVYLCASSSTGTTVRGEQYFGPGTRLTVT.

The rearrangement joins TRBV7-9 to TRBJ2-5, with 11 bases that match TRBD2. V shed 5 bases and J 2 bases; nucleotides not matched to a gene: 10. The germline V gene has CDR1 SEHNR and CDR2 FQNEAQ (reference sequence). The length of the CDR3 is 17 residues. As DNA, the CDR3 is TGTGCCAGCAGCGTGGGGGTTAGCGGGAGGGAACAAGAGACCCAGTACTTC. This encodes CASSVGVSGREQETQYF. Together with reference TRBV7-9 and TRBJ2-5, the CDR3 gives the full variable domain: DTGVSQNPRHKITKRGQNVTFRCDPISEHNRLYWYRQTLGQGPEFLTYFQNEAQLEKSRLLSDRFSAERPKGSFSTLEIQRTEQGDSAMYLCASSVGVSGREQETQYFGPGTRLLVL.

This clone was found once. The chain couples TRBV5-5 to TRBJ2-6, with D possibly being TRBD1 or TRBD2 (5 bases each). V gave up 5 bases and J gave up 0 bases, with 15 bases separating them. CDR1 SGHKS and CDR2 YYEKEE come from the germline V gene (reference sequence). The CDR3 length is 17 residues. The DNA of the CDR3 is TGTGCCAGCAGTTATTCGGGACGCAACTCTGGGGCCAACGTCCTGACTTTC. This codes for CASSYSGRNSGANVLTF.

This chain links TRBV11-2 with TRBJ2-3; 9 bases are shared with TRBD1. Germline CDR1 is SGHAT and CDR2 is FQNNGV. V lost 5 bases to trimming and J lost 3 bases; unmatched junction nucleotides: 3. This CDR3 spans 14 amino acids. The CDR3 DNA follows: TGTGCCAGCAGCCGACAGGGGGGTACAGATACGCAGTATTTT. Protein sequence: CASSRQGGTDTQYF.

This chain connects TRBV5-4 to TRBJ1-6; D might be TRBD1 (6 bases). V lost 0 bases, J lost 9 bases, and 7 bases lay in between. Germline V gene lookup returns CDR1 SGHNT and CDR2 YYREEE (reference sequence). The CDR3 runs 13 residues. DNA for the CDR3: TGTGCCAGCAGCTTGGACAGGGTTTCACCCCTCCACTTT. Translating gives CASSLDRVSPLHF.